The entry below describes one TCR beta chain. Antigen specificity is unknown. RNA transcripts were the template for amplifying TCR beta CDR3 regions. Carried out on the TCR CDR3, a first-round RT-PCR used the HTBI primer set. TCRdb passed the multiplex PCR reads through MiXCR, listing each CDR3 protein once. The data show 500,000 to 650,000 distinct CDR3 sequences, approximately 17% seen once. The data were obtained in a study of T cells in Graves' hyperthyroidism and ophthalmopathy. Whole-study findings and limits: Before onset, ophthalmopathy was predicted by the model a median around 6.2 months earlier.

This clonotype was obtained from a woman in her late teens or twenties with Graves' ophthalmopathy. The sequenced sample was blood.

CDR3 DNA sequence: TGCAGTGCTAGAGATGGACAGGGGGGCAATCAGCCCCAGCATTTT. Protein: CSARDGQGGNQPQHF. The chain couples TRBV20-1 to TRBJ1-5, with 10 bases lining up with TRBD1. Germline V gene sequence: CDR1 DFQATT, CDR2 SNEGSKA (reference sequence). This CDR3 region has 15 residues. V gave up 0 bases and J gave up 2 bases; unmatched junction bases: 1.